The 18 T cell receptor beta chains listed next were all sequenced from one sample in a study of cytomegalovirus exposure and HLA in healthy donors. The data were produced by immunoSEQ multiplex PCR, yet TCRdb's version contains in-frame clones alone and is incomplete. Of more than 250,000 clones listed, roughly nine tenths are singletons. Sequencing used PBMCs. The source of these receptors is a woman younger than 45 in good health and CMV-seropositive.

The V gene is TRBV19, the J gene TRBJ1-2; D may be TRBD1 (5 bases). Germline lookup yields CDR1 LNHDA and CDR2 SQIVND (reference sequence). This CDR3 comprises 15 residues. V was trimmed by 6 bases and J by 0 bases, leaving 14 bases between them. CDR3 DNA sequence: TGTGCCAGTAGCGTTCAGGGTACTTCTAACTATGGCTACACCTTC. Protein: CASSVQGTSNYGYTF.

The gene calls are TRBV6-5 and TRBJ1-5; TRBD1 might be the D (6 bases). Trimming took 6 bases from V and 5 from J, leaving 14 bases between them. The CDR3 has 14 residues. Germline assignment: CDR1 MNHEY and CDR2 SVGAGI. The CDR3 DNA follows: TGTGCCAGCAGCCTCAGGGGAAGGGATCAGCCCCAGCATTTT. Encoded protein: CASSLRGRDQPQHF.

Details on this clone: Germline is not matched at one junction end, which may reflect a read error. The chain carries TRBV29-1 and TRBJ2-7; TRBD2 might be the D (7 bases). Germline CDR1 reads SQVTM; CDR2 reads ANQGSEA. This CDR3 is built from 12 residues. The CDR3 DNA reads TGCAGCGTTGAAGAAGGGGGGAGGGTGCGAAGGTTC. It yields the protein CSVEEGGRVRRF.

The chain couples TRBV5-6 to TRBJ1-5; D is uncertain. V was cut by 0 bases and J by 3 bases, with 10 bases left in between. The CDR3 length is 15 residues. Germline loops: CDR1 SGHDT, CDR2 YYEEEE. CDR3 amino acids: CASSLGGTLNQPQHF. The DNA for the CDR3 is TGTGCCAGCAGCTTGGGTGGCACCCTCAATCAGCCCCAGCATTTT.

The V gene is TRBV6-6, the J gene TRBJ2-5; 7 bases align to TRBD2. Germline V gene sequence: CDR1 MNHNY, CDR2 SVGAGI (reference sequence). This CDR3 comprises 14 residues. The trim removed 1 base at V and 5 bases at J, leaving 4 bases unmatched. This CDR3 reads CASSYWGGGETQYF. CDR3 nucleotide sequence: TGTGCCAGCAGTTACTGGGGGGGAGGCGAGACCCAGTACTTC.

This clone came up once. This sequence joins TRBV29-1 and TRBJ1-2; tentative D call: TRBD1 (5 bases). CDR3 size: 15 residues. Between the trimmed V and J ends, which lost 2 bases and 5 bases, there was a span of 18 bases. The germline gives CDR1 SQVTM, CDR2 ANQGSEA. In DNA form, the CDR3 reads TGCAGCGTTGAACCGGGCACAGGTAGTTGGTATGGCTACACCTTC. Translating it yields CSVEPGTGSWYGYTF.

The V call is TRBV9, the J call TRBJ2-2; the match to TRBD1 covers 7 bases. The CDR3 contains 17 residues. The J segment lost 1 base and the V segment lost 3 bases, leaving 9 bases of the junction unmatched. Germline V gives CDR1 SGDLS, CDR2 YYNGEE. CDR3 residues: CASSATTGDRNTGELFF. CDR3 nucleotides: TGTGCCAGCAGCGCCACAACAGGGGACAGGAACACCGGGGAGCTGTTTTTT. Complete variable domain (other parts from reference TRBV9 and TRBJ2-2): DSGVTQTPKHLITATGQRVTLRCSPRSGDLSVYWYQQSLDQGLQFLIQYYNGEERAKGNILERFSAQQFPDLHSELNLSSLELGDSALYFCASSATTGDRNTGELFFGEGSRLTVL.

This clone was seen just once. The chain combines TRBV9 with TRBJ2-7, with 8 bases identical to TRBD2. The V gene's germline CDR1 is SGDLS and CDR2 YYNGEE. The junction had 2 bases not matched to a gene; V was cut back by 1 base and J by 2 bases. This CDR3 is 14 amino acids long. CDR3 in amino acids: CASSVYGGAYEQYF. CDR3 in DNA: TGTGCCAGCAGCGTATACGGGGGGGCCTACGAGCAGTACTTC.

This sequence joins TRBV5-6 and TRBJ2-7; possibly TRBD1 for D (5 bases). This CDR3 has 13 residues. Trimming shortened V by 0 bases and J by 7 bases, and 11 bases separated the two germline ends. Germline assignment: CDR1 SGHDT and CDR2 YYEEEE. The CDR3: CASSLAIQGEQYF. Written as DNA, the CDR3 is TGTGCCAGCAGCTTGGCCATCCAGGGAGAGCAGTACTTC.

The rearrangement links TRBV2 to TRBJ2-7; 9 bases match TRBD1. The CDR3 runs 15 residues. CDR1 and CDR2 from the germline V gene are SNHLY and FYNNEI. The J segment lost 0 bases and the V segment lost 1 base, leaving 1 base of the junction unmatched. The CDR3 sequence: CASSEDRGPSYEQYF. CDR3 nucleotide sequence: TGTGCCAGCAGTGAAGACAGGGGGCCCTCCTACGAGCAGTACTTC.

The chain couples TRBV5-1 to TRBJ2-2; D is possibly TRBD1 (6 bases). The CDR3 is made up of 13 amino acids. V shed 4 bases and J shed 5 bases, with 9 bases lying between them. Germline V gives CDR1 SGHRS, CDR2 YFSETQ. The chain's CDR3 is CASSTQGTGELFF. CDR3 in DNA: TGCGCCAGCAGCACACAGGGAACCGGGGAGCTGTTTTTT.

V usage is TRBV28 and J usage is TRBJ1-4; 8 nucleotides match TRBD1. The V gene end was trimmed by 5 bases and the J gene end by 3 bases; junction bases not matched to a gene: 11. CDR1 and CDR2 from the germline V gene are MDHEN and SYDVKM. The CDR3 loop spans 17 amino acids. CDR3 sequence (DNA): TGTGCCAGCAGTCTCTGGGGCCAGGGGGCAGCTAATGAAAAACTGTTTTTT. It is translated as CASSLWGQGAANEKLFF.

The chain combines TRBV5-4 with TRBJ2-7; D unclear. V was clipped by 2 bases and J by 3 bases, with 9 bases between them. This CDR3 comprises 13 residues. CDR1 is SGHNT, CDR2 YYREEE, per germline (reference sequence). CDR3 protein: CASSFNIDYEQYF. Written as DNA, the CDR3 is TGTGCCAGCAGCTTTAACATTGACTACGAGCAGTACTTC.

V and J are TRBV4-1 and TRBJ2-3; 7 positions match TRBD2. Germline values: CDR1 MGHRA, CDR2 YSYEKL. The ends lost 7 bases at V and 3 bases at J; junction bases unmatched: 10. This CDR3 has 15 residues. Here the CDR3 reads CASTPRGIITDTQYF. CDR3 coding DNA: TGCGCCAGCACCCCGCGGGGGATAATTACAGATACGCAGTATTTT.

The chain uses TRBV9 and TRBJ2-7; 9 positions match TRBD1. Trimming cost V 4 bases and J 3 bases; bases outside gene matches: 8. The V gene's germline CDR1 is SGDLS and CDR2 YYNGEE. The CDR3 has 15 amino acids. Here the CDR3 DNA reads TGTGCCAGCAGCACTCGACAGGGGGTGGGCTACGAGCAGTACTTC. This sequence encodes CASSTRQGVGYEQYF.

The chain joins TRBV6-5 to TRBJ2-7, with a tentative D call TRBD1 (8 bases). This CDR3 spans 15 amino acids. The V and J ends lost 6 bases and 2 bases respectively, with 17 bases between them. Germline V gene sequence: CDR1 MNHEY, CDR2 SVGAGI. CDR3 bases: TGTGCCAGCAGCCGCGACAGGGGACTACCCTACGAGCAGTACTTC. This encodes CASSRDRGLPYEQYF.

The chain links TRBV19 to TRBJ2-7, with TRBD2 identical over 13 bases. Trimming cost V 5 bases and J 6 bases; bases outside gene matches: 10. CDR3 length equals 16 residues. Germline CDR1 is LNHDA and CDR2 is SQIVND (reference sequence). Here the CDR3 reads CASSFGLAGASSEQYF. CDR3 DNA sequence: TGTGCCAGTAGTTTCGGACTAGCGGGGGCTTCGTCCGAGCAGTACTTC.

V and J are TRBV7-3 and TRBJ1-6, with a tentative D call TRBD1 (5 bases). The germline CDR1 and CDR2 sequences are SGHTA and FQGTGA. CDR3 length equals 15 residues. Between the trimmed V and J ends, which lost 5 bases and 7 bases, there was a span of 15 bases. CDR3 sequence (DNA): TGTGCCAGCAGCCCCGGGGGGGTAGGGAATTCACCCCTCCACTTT. Its translation is CASSPGGVGNSPLHF.